This T cell receptor (beta chain) stems from a study of blood T cell repertoires in COVID-19. The repertoire was sequenced with immunoSEQ multiplex PCR; TCRdb's copy has only in-frame clones and lacks some. The sample contains around 450,000 clones, roughly 85% of which appear only once. The study drew participants aged about 18 to 95 years from approximately 25 US areas. Which cohort a participant joined came from the clinical history participants gave. Only one count was recorded for this clone. Germline is not matched at one junction end, which may reflect a read error. The identical CDR3 is also encoded by other nucleotide sequences in the sample. Germline V gives CDR1 KGHSH, CDR2 LQKENI. The CDR3 runs 13 residues.

The specimen sequenced was PBMCs or T cells enriched from blood (not recorded which). The TCR sequence derives from a woman aged 18-35 years with acute COVID-19. This sequence joins TRBV18 and TRBJ1-5; no clear D gene. CDR3 in amino acids: CASSPGSDQPQHF. For the CDR3, the DNA is TGTGCCAGCTCTCCGGGTAGCGATCAGCCCCAGCATTTT.